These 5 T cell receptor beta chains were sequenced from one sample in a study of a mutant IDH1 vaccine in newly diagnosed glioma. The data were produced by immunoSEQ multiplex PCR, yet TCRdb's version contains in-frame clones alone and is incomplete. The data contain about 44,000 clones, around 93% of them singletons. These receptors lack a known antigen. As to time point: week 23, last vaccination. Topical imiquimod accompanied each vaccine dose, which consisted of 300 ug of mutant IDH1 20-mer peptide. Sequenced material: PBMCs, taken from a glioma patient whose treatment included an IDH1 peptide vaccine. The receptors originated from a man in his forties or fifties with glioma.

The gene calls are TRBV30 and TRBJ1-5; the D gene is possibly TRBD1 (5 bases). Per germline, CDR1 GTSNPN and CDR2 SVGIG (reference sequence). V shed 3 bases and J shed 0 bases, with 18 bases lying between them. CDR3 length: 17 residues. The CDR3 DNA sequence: TGTGCCTGGAGCAGCTCGGGACGGATTTTTAGCAATCAGCCCCAGCATTTT. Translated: CAWSSSGRIFSNQPQHF.

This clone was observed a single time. CDR3 in DNA: TGCGCCAGCGGGCGGGGGTTGGACACCGGGGAGCTGTTTTTT. This sequence encodes CASGRGLDTGELFF. V gene TRBV10-2 combines with J gene TRBJ2-2, with TRBD2 matching over 7 bases. CDR1 and CDR2 (germline): WSHSY, SAAADI. Trimming took 8 bases from V and 3 from J; bases not matched to a gene: 6. The CDR3 runs 14 residues.

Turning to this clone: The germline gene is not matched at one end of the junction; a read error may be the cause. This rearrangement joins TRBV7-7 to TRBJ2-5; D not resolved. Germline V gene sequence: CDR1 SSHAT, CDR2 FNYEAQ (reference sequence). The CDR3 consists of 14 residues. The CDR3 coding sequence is TGTGCTAGCAGCTTAGTTGGAGTTTGGGAGACCCAGTACTTC. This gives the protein CASSLVGVWETQYF.

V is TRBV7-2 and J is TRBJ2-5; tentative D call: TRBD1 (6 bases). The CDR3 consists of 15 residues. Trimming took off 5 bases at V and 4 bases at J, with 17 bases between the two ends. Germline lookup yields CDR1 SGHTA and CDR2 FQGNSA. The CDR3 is CASSVPTGPLETQYF. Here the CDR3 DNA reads TGTGCCAGCAGCGTCCCCACAGGGCCATTAGAGACCCAGTACTTC.

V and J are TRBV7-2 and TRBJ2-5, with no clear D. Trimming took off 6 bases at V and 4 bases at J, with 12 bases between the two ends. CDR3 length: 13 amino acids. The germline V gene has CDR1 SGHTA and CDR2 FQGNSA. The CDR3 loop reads CASRTLSSETQYF. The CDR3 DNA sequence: TGTGCCAGCAGGACGCTGTCCTCAGAGACCCAGTACTTC.